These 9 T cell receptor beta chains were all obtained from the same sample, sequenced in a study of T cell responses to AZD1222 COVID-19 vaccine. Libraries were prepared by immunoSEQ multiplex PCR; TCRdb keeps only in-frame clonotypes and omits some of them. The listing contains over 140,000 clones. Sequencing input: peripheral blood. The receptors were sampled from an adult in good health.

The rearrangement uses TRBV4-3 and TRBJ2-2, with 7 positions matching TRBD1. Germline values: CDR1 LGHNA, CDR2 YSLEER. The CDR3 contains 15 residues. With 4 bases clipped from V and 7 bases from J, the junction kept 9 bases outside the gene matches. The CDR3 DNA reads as TGCGCCAGCAGCCCCGCGGCAGGGGGAAACGGGGAGCTGTTTTTT. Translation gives CASSPAAGGNGELFF.

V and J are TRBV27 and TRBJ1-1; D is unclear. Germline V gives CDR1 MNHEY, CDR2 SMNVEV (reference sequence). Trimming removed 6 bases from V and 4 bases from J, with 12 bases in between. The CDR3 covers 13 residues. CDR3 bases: TGTGCCAGCAGCAATGGGAAAAGCACTGAAGCTTTCTTT. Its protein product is CASSNGKSTEAFF.

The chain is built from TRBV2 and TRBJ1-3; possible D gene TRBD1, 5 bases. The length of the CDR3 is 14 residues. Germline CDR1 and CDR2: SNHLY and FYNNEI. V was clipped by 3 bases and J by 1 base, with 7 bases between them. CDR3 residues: CASSDRASGNTIYF. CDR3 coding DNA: TGTGCCAGCAGTGACAGGGCTTCTGGAAACACCATATATTTT.

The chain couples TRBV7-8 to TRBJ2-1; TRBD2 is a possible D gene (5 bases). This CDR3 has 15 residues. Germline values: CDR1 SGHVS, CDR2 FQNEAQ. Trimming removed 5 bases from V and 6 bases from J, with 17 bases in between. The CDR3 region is CASSPRVNSFNEQFF. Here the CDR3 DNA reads TGTGCCAGCAGCCCGCGGGTTAATTCGTTCAATGAGCAGTTCTTC.

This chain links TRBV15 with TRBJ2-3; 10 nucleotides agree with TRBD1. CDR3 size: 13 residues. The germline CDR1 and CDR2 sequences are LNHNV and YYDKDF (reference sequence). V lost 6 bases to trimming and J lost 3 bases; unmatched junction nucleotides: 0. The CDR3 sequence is CATRDRGTDTQYF. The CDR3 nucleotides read TGTGCCACCAGGGACAGGGGGACAGATACGCAGTATTTT.

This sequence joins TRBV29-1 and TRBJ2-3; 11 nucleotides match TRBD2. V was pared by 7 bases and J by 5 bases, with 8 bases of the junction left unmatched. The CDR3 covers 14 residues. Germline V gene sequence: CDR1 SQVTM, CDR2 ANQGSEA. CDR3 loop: CSGRTSGGEDTQYF. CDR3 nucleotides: TGCAGCGGGAGAACTAGCGGGGGAGAAGATACGCAGTATTTT.

CDR3 sequence reads: CSASRESDEQFF. The CDR3 coding sequence is TGCAGTGCTAGTCGCGAGTCAGATGAGCAGTTCTTC. The V gene is TRBV20-1, the J gene TRBJ2-1; D gene unclear. Per the germline V gene, CDR1 is DFQATT and CDR2 is SNEGSKA (reference sequence). Trimming took 3 bases from V and 8 from J, leaving 11 bases between them. This CDR3 region has 12 residues.

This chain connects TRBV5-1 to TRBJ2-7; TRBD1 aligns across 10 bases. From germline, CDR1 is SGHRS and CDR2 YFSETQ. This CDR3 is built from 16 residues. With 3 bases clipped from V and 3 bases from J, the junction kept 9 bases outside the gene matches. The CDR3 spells CASSSAAGTGDYEQYF. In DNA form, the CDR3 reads TGCGCCAGCAGCTCGGCAGCCGGGACAGGGGACTACGAGCAGTACTTC.

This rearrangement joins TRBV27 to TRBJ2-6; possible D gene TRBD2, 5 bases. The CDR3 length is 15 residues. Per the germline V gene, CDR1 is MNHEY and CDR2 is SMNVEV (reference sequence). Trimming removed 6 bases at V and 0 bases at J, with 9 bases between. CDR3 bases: TGTGCCAGCAGCGGGGTGGTCTCTGGGGCCAACGTCCTGACTTTC. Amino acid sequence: CASSGVVSGANVLTF.